This TCR beta chain was observed in a study of beta chain features in type 1 diabetes. Study-wide results and caveats: Any HLA effect on TCRB rearrangement was left unresolved by small sub-analyses.

This CDR3 has 15 amino acids. With V trimmed by 6 bases and J by 0 bases, 4 bases remained unmatched. In germline, CDR1 is SEHNR, CDR2 FQNEAQ (reference sequence). On this clone: Its antigen is as yet unknown. The same CDR3 is also encoded by other DNA sequences in this sample.

The entirety of the isolated RNA underwent reverse transcription, so expressed TCRB transcripts were sequenced. Profiling relied on immunoSEQ multiplex PCR, and the TCRdb table lists in-frame clones only, not all of them. The repertoire holds 500,000 to 700,000 clones, with around 16% as singletons. Sorting that relied on CD45RO/CCR7/CD25/CD127/CD95/CD27 yielded CD4+ naive, central memory, regulatory and stem cell-like memory cells. The sequencing input was naive CD4+ T cells from blood. This clonotype originated in a man between 18 and 29 years old in good health. The V gene is TRBV7-9, the J gene TRBJ1-4, with 7 bases lining up with TRBD1. The DNA for the CDR3 is TGTGCCAGCAGTCTGCAGGGGGCAACTAATGAAAAACTGTTTTTT. It specifies CASSLQGATNEKLFF.